This TCR beta chain emerged from a study of cytomegalovirus exposure and HLA in healthy donors (dated by TCRdb to 2015 to 2018). Regarding the research as a whole: An earlier analysis of some 620 of the donors reported 276 Gb of sequence data and around 120 million unique TCR beta sequences obtained from approximately 180 million T cells. An early release covering 550 to 650 HLA-typed donors comprised about 300 gigabases of sequencing data and around 80 million unique TCR sequences. Among the roughly 410 genotyped donors, under 90% belonged to the genetic ancestry cluster associated with self-reported Caucasian donors. The study aimed to test whether cataloging public T cell receptors could reveal signatures of past pathogen exposure. The study used immunosequencing to profile the T cell repertoires of 670 or so subjects and linked those repertoires to cytomegalovirus serostatus. Besides the first cohort of 666 subjects, a separate validation cohort made up of 120 different subjects was used. The study combined high-throughput TCR immunosequencing, statistical association of individual TCRs with disease status, and machine learning to predict cytomegalovirus infection status. A later analysis re-analyzed previously published TCR beta repertoires from about 730 donors and added high-resolution HLA genotyping to study TCR occurrence patterns. The later analysis used no new phenotypic data to find candidate immune exposures, relying instead on TCR beta sequences and their occurrence across donors. In an earlier analysis of about 590 of the donors, high-throughput TCR beta sequencing was used to judge whether each TCR beta V gene segment behaved as functional or pseudogenic. Alongside the repertoire data, information on donor age, sex, ethnicity and CMV serostatus was compiled. In a later genetic analysis, genome-wide SNP genotypes for about 55% of the roughly 700 donors were used, and that subset was treated as a discovery cohort. All discovery cohort repertoires had been generated on a single sequencing platform. Both class I and class II loci were covered by HLA typing, at four-digit resolution. Typing coverage varied by locus: roughly 620-630 donors for A, B, C, DRB1 and DQB1; approximately 500 for DQA1; approximately 610 for DPA1; some 470 for DPB1. Because of strong linkage in the cohort, five DR-DQ haplotypes were treated as single units for association and clustering. Among some 410 genotyped donors of the cohort, an average of 235,054 unique TCR beta nucleotide sequences were sequenced per donor, roughly 20% of them non-productive.

The cohort consisted of some 670 healthy bone marrow donors. All cohort members were sampled while nominally healthy, although unrecorded immune exposures were likely present. The donor tested CMV seropositive, placing the donor among the roughly 300 seropositive members of the cohort. A peripheral blood sample was collected from each donor, and TCR beta sequencing was performed on peripheral blood mononuclear cells. Genomic DNA was extracted from the blood cell samples with the Qiagen DNeasy Blood Extraction Kit. On this clone: The target of this receptor is not known. Qualities for individual bases were not recorded, and no much larger clone is one base off.

Libraries were made using the immunoSEQ multiplex PCR assay. For the multiplex PCR, a mixture combining 60 forward primers for TCR Vbeta segments and 13 reverse primers for TCR Jbeta segments was used. A multiplex PCR assay on genomic DNA amplified the CDR3 region of rearranged TCR beta genes. The amplified TCR beta libraries were sequenced on the Illumina HiSeq System as 87-base-pair reads. Per the source publication's procedure: Across the roughly 700 repertoires, a later analysis counted tens of millions of unique TCR beta chains, approximately 12 million of which were shared by at least two donors. Raw reads were error-corrected and collapsed into unique sequences by a nearest-neighbor algorithm in which closely related sequences were merged to remove PCR and sequencing errors. V, D and J gene segments were assigned by aligning CDR3 sequences to IMGT reference sequences. For a sequence to be retained, a match of at least six nucleotides was required to both a V gene segment and a J gene segment. A rearrangement was called productive if the CDR3 had no stop codons and remained in frame with V and J, and every other rearrangement was called non-productive. CDR3 was defined by IMGT convention, running from the second conserved V-encoded cysteine to the conserved J-encoded phenylalanine. The earlier analysis of about 610 of the donors excluded any sequence lacking an unambiguous match to a single V gene segment. In an earlier analysis of some 590 of the donors, a V segment was called functional when productive rearrangements were above 56.7%, and segregating when the standard deviation between donors exceeded 5%. A statistical classification framework was developed to diagnose cytomegalovirus status using the catalog of TCR beta chain sequences. V and J gene assignment, in a later analysis, came from comparing TCR nucleotide sequences with IMGT/GENE-DB human TR gene sequences. A later analysis assigned CDR3 sequences and most-parsimonious VDJ recombination scenarios with the TCRdist pipeline. In a later analysis, each TCR beta chain was defined by its CDR3 amino acid sequence together with its V-gene family, and reads without a unique V-gene family were excluded. As a way to deal with suspected cross-contamination and a sequencing artifact, a later analysis dropped 500 to 700 nucleotide sequences that were highly shared and had low generation probability. A later analysis calculated a clonal expansion index for each public chain from normalized within-repertoire ranks of inferred template counts. In a later analysis, generation probabilities were computed with a VDJ recombination model fitted to out-of-frame rearrangements, and the resulting probabilities were checked against IGoR. In a later analysis, TCR-TCR, TCR-HLA and TCR-CMV co-occurrence was scored with hypergeometric tests, and a repertoire-size bias correction was applied to TCR pairs. A later analysis estimated false discovery rates by permuting HLA or CMV assignments 20 times. A later analysis grouped co-occurring TCRs with DBSCAN, adding TCRdist sequence similarity when clustering within HLA-allele-positive subsets. Repertoires with fewer than 30,000 or more than 120,000 public chains, plus five repertoires with anomalous nucleotide sharing, were excluded from co-occurrence clustering. TCRdb retrieved this table from immuneACCESS and kept in-frame rearrangements only. Not all clones are present; in checked studies, unresolved V genes account for under half, and no reason is known for the remainder. For V, J and clone size, that table is used; D and trimming come from the DNA. The sample yields approximately 140,000 clones; just under 85% were counted once. The ten largest clones add up to about 3.9% of the sample.

Here is what the overall study found, with its caveats: A further reported finding was that TCR beta sequences accurately predicted the HLA-A and HLA-B alleles for most subjects in the first cohort. The study listed 150 to 200 TCR beta chains as associated with cytomegalovirus. Broadly in line with IMGT annotations, most TCR beta V segments showed up in productive rearrangements about 87% or about 30% of the time in an earlier analysis of 450 to 750 of the donors. A later analysis reported that several top co-occurrence clusters appeared linked to parvovirus B19, influenza, CMV and Epstein-Barr virus. Most TCR sequences were observed very rarely across donors, whereas some public TCRs were present in many individuals. Because some donors lacked HLA typing at each locus, the association tests relied only on the typed subset. Correlated functional status among segregating V segments might reflect linkage disequilibrium, but an unknown experimental factor could not be ruled out. In a later analysis, TCR association rates were found to vary across HLA loci, with the most associated TCRs seen for DRB1 alleles and the fewest for HLA-C alleles. This cohort had only TCR beta chains sequenced, and the lack of alpha or paired-chain data limited which features could be detected. The classifier was reported to diagnose cytomegalovirus status with high specificity and sensitivity in both the original cohort and the validation cohort. Assigning TCR associations to individual alleles was difficult when HLA alleles, especially DR and DQ, strongly co-occurred. In vitro tests confirmed that three of the cytomegalovirus-associated TCR beta chains recognize cytomegalovirus antigens. An association between a missense DCLRE1C variant and V-gene and J-gene trimming of TCR beta chains was found in a later genetic analysis and replicated in an independent cohort. According to a later genetic analysis, donors in an Asian-associated ancestry cluster had fewer N-insertions in productive TCRs than the roughly 670-donor mean. Specific HLA alleles were associated with 16,951 TCR beta sequences at a false discovery rate of 0.05 in a later analysis. Roughly uniform sequencing depth across donors was assumed in presence/absence analyses, although this assumption may not hold. In a later analysis, most CMV-associated TCR beta chains were found to appear HLA-restricted, with HLA associations seemingly driven largely by CMV exposure. CMV serostatus was the only immune exposure information available for the cohort. The earlier analysis of approximately 540 of the donors excluded around 17 rarely observed V segments, including chromosome 9 orphons, because counts were too low. A cluster of highly shared sequence variants was judged likely to be a technical artifact of the sequencing pipeline. In a later analysis, HLA-associated TCR beta chains showed more clonal expansion and lower generation probabilities than non-associated chains that were equally common. The authors suggested that the approach could potentially be extended to other disease states and immunological phenotypes. Because the 87-base-pair reads could not distinguish some IMGT-functional V segments, including TRBV6-2 and TRBV6-3, those segments were excluded.

Relative to germline, V is missing 4 bases and J is missing 1 base, with 10 bases of the junction outside any gene match. Measured from the cysteine to the phenylalanine, the CDR3 is 17 residues long. The only DNA kept is the CDR3, 51 bases in frame from the first base. According to the germline V gene, CDR1 reads KGHSH and CDR2 reads LQKENI. The chain couples TRBV18 to TRBJ1-5, and TRBD1 aligns with 7 junction nucleotides. The sample comprised PBMCs. The clonotype comes from a man aged 40-49 years in good health and CMV-seropositive. The sequenced DNA is TGTGCCAGCTCACGCGAACCAGGGGGTAGGAGCAATCAGCCCCAGCATTTT. Translated, this gives CASSREPGGRSNQPQHF.